Shown below are 24 T cell receptor beta chains from a single sample sequenced in a study of OX40 agonist ivuxolimab in advanced cancers. Sequenced by immunoSEQ multiplex PCR; TCRdb stores in-frame clones only, minus some. The table shows roughly 120,000 clones, with 85% to 95% occurring only once. Sequenced here: CD4+ or CD8+ T cells sorted from blood, sampled in a trial of the OX40 agonist ivuxolimab. Every receptor here comes from an adult with an advanced solid tumor such as melanoma, head and neck, liver or kidney cancer.

This clone occurred once. The J gene is TRBJ2-1, the V gene TRBV5-5, with 8 positions matching TRBD1. The J segment lost 0 bases and the V segment lost 7 bases, leaving 6 bases of the junction unmatched. The CDR3 has 15 residues. Germline values: CDR1 SGHKS, CDR2 YYEKEE (reference sequence). The CDR3 sequence is CASGRGLSSYNEQFF. In DNA form, the CDR3 reads TGTGCCAGCGGCAGGGGGCTTAGCTCCTACAATGAGCAGTTCTTC.

This rearrangement joins TRBV21-1 to TRBJ1-3. TRBV21-1 is a documented pseudogene. The length of the CDR3 is 15 residues. CDR3 nucleotide sequence: TGTGCCAGCAGCAAAAGATCGTCCCTTGGAAACACCATATATTTT. Its translation: CASSKRSSLGNTIYF.

The chain is built from TRBV28 and TRBJ1-5; no clear D. Germline CDR1 is MDHEN and CDR2 is SYDVKM. This CDR3 spans 17 amino acids. The V end was cut by 3 bases, the J end by 6 bases, with 21 bases between. CDR3 sequence (DNA): TGTGCCAGCAGTTTGGACCGGGCCCCTGGTTCGGGTCAGCCCCAGCATTTT. Its protein is CASSLDRAPGSGQPQHF. The full variable domain, rest sourced from reference TRBV28 and TRBJ1-5, is DVKVTQSSRYLVKRTGEKVFLECVQDMDHENMFWYRQDPGLGLRLIYFSYDVKMKEKGDIPEGYSVSREKKERFSLILESASTNQTSMYLCASSLDRAPGSGQPQHFGDGTRLSIL.

The rearrangement joins TRBV29-1 to TRBJ1-1, with 7 bases aligning to TRBD1. CDR1 is SQVTM and CDR2 is ANQGSEA in the germline V gene. With V trimmed by 5 bases and J by 3 bases, 6 bases remained unmatched. This CDR3 comprises 13 residues. CDR3 loop: CSVPTGRDTEAFF. The CDR3 DNA is TGCAGCGTTCCGACAGGGAGGGACACTGAAGCTTTCTTT.

The gene calls are TRBV30 and TRBJ2-1; TRBD2 matches 7 bases. With 3 bases clipped from V and 0 bases from J, the junction kept 8 bases outside the gene matches. Germline V gives CDR1 GTSNPN, CDR2 SVGIG (reference sequence). This CDR3 region has 16 residues. The CDR3 DNA sequence: TGTGCCTGGAGCCTAAGTGGCGGGAGCTCCTACAATGAGCAGTTCTTC. As protein: CAWSLSGGSSYNEQFF.

The rearrangement uses TRBV10-3 and TRBJ2-5, with 9 bases fitting TRBD2. The trim removed 3 bases at V and 5 bases at J, leaving 10 bases unmatched. The germline V gene encodes CDR1 ENHRY and CDR2 SYGVKD. This CDR3 is 16 amino acids long. DNA for the CDR3: TGTGCCATCAGTGACCGAAGCGGGAGGTGGGGTGAGACCCAGTACTTC. This translates into CAISDRSGRWGETQYF.

This clone appeared many times. The chain carries TRBV29-1 and TRBJ2-7; D may be TRBD1 (6 bases). The CDR3 is 13 amino acids. Germline assignment: CDR1 SQVTM and CDR2 ANQGSEA. Trimming stripped 6 bases from V and 3 bases from J, with 15 bases between. The CDR3 sequence: CSVFTGSNYEQYF. DNA for the CDR3: TGCAGCGTATTTACAGGGAGCAACTACGAGCAGTACTTC.

This clone appeared a few times. This chain uses TRBV18 with TRBJ2-7; 8 bases align to TRBD1. The trim removed 6 bases at V and 5 bases at J, leaving 9 bases unmatched. This CDR3 contains 14 residues. Per germline, CDR1 KGHSH and CDR2 LQKENI. The CDR3 here is CASSTISTGDEQYF. CDR3 coding DNA: TGTGCCAGCTCTACCATATCGACAGGGGACGAGCAGTACTTC.

The CDR3 nucleotides are TGTGCCAGTAGTACCGGGACTACTTACAATGAGCAGTTCTTC. As protein: CASSTGTTYNEQFF. The gene calls are TRBV19 and TRBJ2-1, with 7 positions matching TRBD2. The ends lost 4 bases at V and 4 bases at J; junction bases unmatched: 4. Germline V gene sequence: CDR1 LNHDA, CDR2 SQIVND (reference sequence). CDR3 size: 14 residues.

This chain joins TRBV29-1 and TRBJ1-2; no firm D call. The length of the CDR3 is 10 residues. Germline loops: CDR1 SQVTM, CDR2 ANQGSEA. Trimming took 4 bases from V and 4 from J, leaving 4 bases between them. The CDR3, as DNA: TGCAGCGTTGTCACCTATGGCTACACCTTC. Amino acid sequence: CSVVTYGYTF.

This clone has only one observation. This chain uses TRBV18 with TRBJ1-5, with D possibly TRBD1 on 5 matching bases. V lost 6 bases to trimming and J lost 3 bases, with 12 bases between them. Germline-derived CDR1 and CDR2 are KGHSH and LQKENI. This CDR3 is 14 amino acids long. In DNA, the CDR3 is TGTGCCAGCTCGGGGCAGGCCCCCAATCAGCCCCAGCATTTT. Protein: CASSGQAPNQPQHF.

The chain couples TRBV6-5 to TRBJ2-7; 9 bases fit TRBD2. This CDR3 contains 15 residues. Germline CDR1 MNHEY, CDR2 SVGAGI. V gave up 0 bases and J gave up 7 bases; unmatched junction bases: 7. The DNA for the CDR3 is TGTGCCAGCAGTTACTCCCTAGCGGGGCCCTTGGAGCAGTACTTC. Residues: CASSYSLAGPLEQYF.

The rearrangement links TRBV28 to TRBJ1-3; D is ambiguous. This CDR3 region has 14 residues. The V end lost 6 bases, the J end lost 0 bases, and 9 bases lay between the germline ends. CDR1 MDHEN and CDR2 SYDVKM come from the germline V gene. The CDR3 DNA is TGTGCCAGCAGAACCGTTCACTCTGGAAACACCATATATTTT. Residues: CASRTVHSGNTIYF.

V usage is TRBV2 and J usage is TRBJ2-7; D may match TRBD1 or TRBD2 (5 bases each). V gave up 2 bases and J gave up 7 bases, with 15 bases separating them. The CDR3 is made up of 14 amino acids. CDR1 and CDR2 from the germline V gene are SNHLY and FYNNEI. CDR3 DNA sequence: TGTGCCAGCAGTGAAACAGGCTTGAGGGTGGAGCAGTACTTC. Its protein product is CASSETGLRVEQYF.

V gene TRBV7-2 combines with J gene TRBJ1-1; a weak D match, TRBD1 (5 bases). Deletions cut 2 bases from V and 5 bases from J, with 21 bases between. The length of the CDR3 is 17 residues. Per germline, CDR1 SGHTA and CDR2 FQGNSA. The CDR3 DNA is TGTGCCAGCAGCTTAAGCCGAGACGTAGGCCCAGGGACTGAAGCTTTCTTT. This sequence encodes CASSLSRDVGPGTEAFF.

This chain uses TRBV2 with TRBJ1-1; D is unresolved. Trimming removed 7 bases from V and 5 bases from J, with 14 bases in between. The CDR3 covers 13 residues. Germline assignment: CDR1 SNHLY and CDR2 FYNNEI. This CDR3 is CASTEQVRTEAFF. The CDR3 DNA sequence: TGTGCCAGCACCGAGCAGGTGAGGACTGAAGCTTTCTTT.

The chain recombines TRBV30 with TRBJ1-2; D unclear. The CDR3 has 17 residues. The germline gives CDR1 GTSNPN, CDR2 SVGIG (reference sequence). Trimming pared 0 bases from V and 0 bases from J, leaving 17 bases between. In DNA, the CDR3 is TGTGCCTGGAGTGTTTTTGAGTCTTCGATGGCTAACTATGGCTACACCTTC. Translation gives CAWSVFESSMANYGYTF.

The gene calls are TRBV11-2 and TRBJ2-1, with TRBD2 matching 11 bases. CDR1 is SGHAT, CDR2 FQNNGV, per germline. The CDR3 loop spans 15 amino acids. The V and J ends lost 5 bases and 6 bases, in that order; junction bases with no gene match: 6. CDR3 in amino acids: CASSTIAGGFNEQFF. The CDR3 DNA is TGTGCCAGCAGCACTATAGCGGGAGGGTTCAATGAGCAGTTCTTC.

The V call is TRBV21-1, the J call TRBJ1-2. TRBV21-1 is recorded as a pseudogene. The CDR3 has 18 amino acids. The CDR3 nucleotides are TGTGCCAGCAGCAAAGCAATAGACCCAATCCCCCATAACTATGGCTACACCTTC. Translation gives CASSKAIDPIPHNYGYTF.

The gene calls are TRBV28 and TRBJ2-2; 10 nucleotides align to TRBD1. With 3 bases clipped from V and 4 bases from J, the junction kept 2 bases outside the gene matches. Germline lookup yields CDR1 MDHEN and CDR2 SYDVKM. The CDR3 consists of 15 residues. CDR3 amino acids: CASSLTGGRTGELFF. CDR3 DNA: TGTGCCAGCAGTTTGACAGGGGGCCGCACCGGGGAGCTGTTTTTT.

V is TRBV7-2 and J is TRBJ2-7; D is ambiguous. The length of the CDR3 is 14 residues. Per the germline V gene, CDR1 is SGHTA and CDR2 is FQGNSA. The V and J ends lost 3 bases and 5 bases respectively, with 14 bases between them. CDR3 sequence reads: CASSFLTVSDEQYF. CDR3 DNA sequence: TGTGCCAGCAGCTTCCTCACGGTGTCGGACGAGCAGTACTTC.

The chain combines TRBV5-1 with TRBJ1-2, with D perhaps TRBD1 (6 bases). Per germline, CDR1 SGHRS and CDR2 YFSETQ. The ends were cut back, 4 bases at V and 4 bases at J, with 14 bases in the middle. The CDR3 consists of 14 residues. The CDR3 DNA follows: TGCGCCAGCAGCCTGGACAGCCAGACCTATGGCTACACCTTC. Protein product: CASSLDSQTYGYTF.

This clone showed up just a few times. This chain joins TRBV4-3 and TRBJ1-2, with unresolved D. CDR3 size: 15 residues. Per the germline V gene, CDR1 is LGHNA and CDR2 is YSLEER. The ends were cut back, 1 base at V and 5 bases at J, with 14 bases in the middle. CDR3 DNA sequence: TGCGCCAGCAGCCAAGCCAGACACCTAGAGTATGGCTACACCTTC. It encodes CASSQARHLEYGYTF.

This chain links TRBV5-1 with TRBJ2-2; D is uncertain. The CDR3 sequence is 15 residues long. Between the trimmed V and J ends, which lost 1 base and 6 bases, there was a span of 13 bases. From germline, CDR1 is SGHRS and CDR2 YFSETQ. In DNA form, the CDR3 reads TGCGCCAGCAGCTTGCTCGCAGGCAGCCCCGGGGAGCTGTTTTTT. Protein: CASSLLAGSPGELFF. Full variable domain (remainder filled in from reference TRBV5-1 and TRBJ2-2): KAGVTQTPRYLIKTRGQQVTLSCSPISGHRSVSWYQQTPGQGLQFLFEYFSETQRNKGNFPGRFSGRQFSNSRSEMNVSTLELGDSALYLCASSLLAGSPGELFFGEGSRLTVL.